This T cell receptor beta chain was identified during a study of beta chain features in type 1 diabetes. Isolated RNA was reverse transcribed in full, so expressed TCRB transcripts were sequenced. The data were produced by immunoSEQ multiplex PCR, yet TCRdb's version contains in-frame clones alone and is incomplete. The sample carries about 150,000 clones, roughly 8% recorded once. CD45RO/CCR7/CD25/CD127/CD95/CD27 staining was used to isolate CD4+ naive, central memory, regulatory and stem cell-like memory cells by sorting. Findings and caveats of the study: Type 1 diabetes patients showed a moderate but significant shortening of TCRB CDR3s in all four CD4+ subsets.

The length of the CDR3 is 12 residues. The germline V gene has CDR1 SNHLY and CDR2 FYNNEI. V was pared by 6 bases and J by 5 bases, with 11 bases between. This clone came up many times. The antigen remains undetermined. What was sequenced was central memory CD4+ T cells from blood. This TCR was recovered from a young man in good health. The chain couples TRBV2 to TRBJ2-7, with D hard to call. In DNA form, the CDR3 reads TGTGCCAGCAGCCCCCTCCTCCACGAGCAGTACTTC. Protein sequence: CASSPLLHEQYF.